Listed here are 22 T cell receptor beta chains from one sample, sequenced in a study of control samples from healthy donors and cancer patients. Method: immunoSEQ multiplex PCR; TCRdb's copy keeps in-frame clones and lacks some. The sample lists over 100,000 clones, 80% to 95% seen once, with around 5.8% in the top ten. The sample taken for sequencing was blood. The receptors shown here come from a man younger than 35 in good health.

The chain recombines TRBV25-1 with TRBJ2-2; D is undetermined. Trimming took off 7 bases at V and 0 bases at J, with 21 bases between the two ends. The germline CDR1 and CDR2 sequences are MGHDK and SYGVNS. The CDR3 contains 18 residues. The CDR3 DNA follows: TGTGCCAGCAATTTTATCAGGATGGGAATTCCGAACACCGGGGAGCTGTTTTTT. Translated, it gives CASNFIRMGIPNTGELFF.

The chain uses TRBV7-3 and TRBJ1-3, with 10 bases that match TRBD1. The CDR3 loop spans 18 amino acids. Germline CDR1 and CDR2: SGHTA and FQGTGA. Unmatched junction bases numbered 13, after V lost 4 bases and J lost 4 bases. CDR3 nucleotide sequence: TGTGCCAGCAGCTCCTTACCCGGGACAGGGGAATCCGGAAACACCATATATTTT. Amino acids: CASSSLPGTGESGNTIYF.

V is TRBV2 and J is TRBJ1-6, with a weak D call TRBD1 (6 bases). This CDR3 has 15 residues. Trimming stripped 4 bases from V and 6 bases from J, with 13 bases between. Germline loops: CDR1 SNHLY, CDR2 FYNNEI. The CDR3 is CASSGNRVPNSPLHF. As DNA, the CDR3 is TGTGCCAGCAGTGGGAACAGGGTCCCTAATTCACCCCTCCACTTT. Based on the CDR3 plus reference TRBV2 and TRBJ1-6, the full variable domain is EPEVTQTPSHQVTQMGQEVILRCVPISNHLYFYWYRQILGQKVEFLVSFYNNEISEKSEIFDDQFSVERPDGSNFTLKIRSTKLEDSAMYFCASSGNRVPNSPLHFGNGTRLTVT.

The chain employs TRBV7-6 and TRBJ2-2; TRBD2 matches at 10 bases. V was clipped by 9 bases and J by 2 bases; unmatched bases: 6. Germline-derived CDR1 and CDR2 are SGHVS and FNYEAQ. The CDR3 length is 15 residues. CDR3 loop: CASALAGANTGELFF. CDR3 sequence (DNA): TGTGCCAGTGCTCTAGCGGGGGCCAACACCGGGGAGCTGTTTTTT.

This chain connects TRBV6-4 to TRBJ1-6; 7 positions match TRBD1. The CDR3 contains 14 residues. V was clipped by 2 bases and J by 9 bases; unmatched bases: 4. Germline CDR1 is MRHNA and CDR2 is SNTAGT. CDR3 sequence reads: CASSDGQVGSPLHF. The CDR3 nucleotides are TGTGCCAGCAGTGACGGACAGGTTGGTTCACCCCTCCACTTT.

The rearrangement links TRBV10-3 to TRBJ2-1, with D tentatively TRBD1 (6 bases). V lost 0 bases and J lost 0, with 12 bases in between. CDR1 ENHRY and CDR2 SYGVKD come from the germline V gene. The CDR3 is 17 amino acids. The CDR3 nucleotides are TGTGCCATCAGTGAGTCGGTGCAGGGGAGCTCCTACAATGAGCAGTTCTTC. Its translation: CAISESVQGSSYNEQFF.

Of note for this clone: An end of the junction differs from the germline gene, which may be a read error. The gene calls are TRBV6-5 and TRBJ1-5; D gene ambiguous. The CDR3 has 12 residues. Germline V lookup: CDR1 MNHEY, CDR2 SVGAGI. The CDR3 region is CASSYSDSIGGF. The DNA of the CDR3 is TGTGCCAGCAGTTACTCGGACTCGATCGGCGGTTTT.

The CDR3 DNA sequence: TGTGCCTGGAGTTCACTGGTGGGACAGCCCCAGCATTTT. This codes for CAWSSLVGQPQHF. The V and J genes are TRBV30 and TRBJ1-5; D ambiguous. V lost 2 bases and J 7 bases, leaving 12 bases between the germline ends. The CDR3 totals 13 residues. Germline CDR1 GTSNPN, CDR2 SVGIG (reference sequence).

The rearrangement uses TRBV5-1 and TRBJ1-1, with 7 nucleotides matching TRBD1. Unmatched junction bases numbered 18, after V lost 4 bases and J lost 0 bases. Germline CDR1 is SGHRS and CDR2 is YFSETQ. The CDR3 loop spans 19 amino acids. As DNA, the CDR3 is TGCGCCAGCAGCCGACTTTCCGGGACAGCGAGCATATTGAACACTGAAGCTTTCTTT. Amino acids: CASSRLSGTASILNTEAFF.

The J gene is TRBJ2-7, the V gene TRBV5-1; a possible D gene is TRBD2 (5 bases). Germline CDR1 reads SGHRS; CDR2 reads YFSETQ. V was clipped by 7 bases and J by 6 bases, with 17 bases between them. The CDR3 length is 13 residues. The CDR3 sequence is CASQYSRRGEQYF. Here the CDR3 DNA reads TGCGCCAGCCAGTACAGCCGCCGGGGCGAGCAGTACTTC.

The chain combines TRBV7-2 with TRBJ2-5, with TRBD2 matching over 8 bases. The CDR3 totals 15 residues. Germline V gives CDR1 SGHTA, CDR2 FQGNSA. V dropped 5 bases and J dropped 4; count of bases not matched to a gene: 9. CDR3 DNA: TGTGCCAGCAGCCGCGCCGGCCGGGGGGGAGAGACCCAGTACTTC. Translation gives CASSRAGRGGETQYF. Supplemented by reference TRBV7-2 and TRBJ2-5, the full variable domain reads GAGVSQSPSNKVTEKGKDVELRCDPISGHTALYWYRQSLGQGLEFLIYFQGNSAPDKSGLPSDRFSAERTGGSVSTLTIQRTQQEDSAVYLCASSRAGRGGETQYFGPGTRLLVL.

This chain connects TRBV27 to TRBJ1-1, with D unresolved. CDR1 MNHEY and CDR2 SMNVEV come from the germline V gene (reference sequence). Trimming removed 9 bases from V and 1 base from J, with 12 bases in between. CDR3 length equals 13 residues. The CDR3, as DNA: TGTGCCAGTTGGAATGGGAGGAACACTGAAGCTTTCTTT. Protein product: CASWNGRNTEAFF.

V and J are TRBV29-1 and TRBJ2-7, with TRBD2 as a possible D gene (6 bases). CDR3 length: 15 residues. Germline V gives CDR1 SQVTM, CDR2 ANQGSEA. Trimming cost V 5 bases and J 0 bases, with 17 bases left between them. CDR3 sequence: CSVRRDSNPSYEQYF. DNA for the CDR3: TGCAGCGTTCGTCGGGACTCCAACCCCTCCTACGAGCAGTACTTC.

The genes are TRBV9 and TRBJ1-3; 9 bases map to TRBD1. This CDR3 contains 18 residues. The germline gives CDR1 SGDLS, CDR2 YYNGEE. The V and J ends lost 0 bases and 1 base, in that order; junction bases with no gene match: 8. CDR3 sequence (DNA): TGTGCCAGCAGCGTAGATCCGGGACAGGGATTTTCTGGAAACACCATATATTTT. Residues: CASSVDPGQGFSGNTIYF. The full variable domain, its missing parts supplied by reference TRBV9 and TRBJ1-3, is DSGVTQTPKHLITATGQRVTLRCSPRSGDLSVYWYQQSLDQGLQFLIQYYNGEERAKGNILERFSAQQFPDLHSELNLSSLELGDSALYFCASSVDPGQGFSGNTIYFGEGSWLTVV.

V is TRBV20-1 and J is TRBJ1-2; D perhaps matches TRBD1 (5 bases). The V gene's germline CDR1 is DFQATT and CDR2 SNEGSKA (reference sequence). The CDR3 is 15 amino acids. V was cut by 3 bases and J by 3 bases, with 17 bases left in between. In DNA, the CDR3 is TGCAGTGCTAGTGTGAGGGGATTTTTTGACTATGGCTACACCTTC. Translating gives CSASVRGFFDYGYTF.

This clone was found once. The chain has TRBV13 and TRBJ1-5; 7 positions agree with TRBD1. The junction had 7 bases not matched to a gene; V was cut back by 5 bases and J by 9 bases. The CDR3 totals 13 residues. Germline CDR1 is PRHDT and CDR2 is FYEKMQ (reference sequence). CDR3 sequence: CASSTARTGPQHF. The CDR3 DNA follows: TGTGCCAGCAGCACCGCCCGGACAGGGCCCCAGCATTTT.

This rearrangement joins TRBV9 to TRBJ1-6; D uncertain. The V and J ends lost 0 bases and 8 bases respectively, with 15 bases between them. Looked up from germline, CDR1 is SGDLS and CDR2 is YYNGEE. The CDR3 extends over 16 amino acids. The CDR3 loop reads CASSVESRPEYSPLHF. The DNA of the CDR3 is TGTGCCAGCAGCGTAGAATCCAGGCCCGAGTATTCACCCCTCCACTTT.

CDR3 DNA sequence: TGCGCCAGCAGTCACTCGGACCCCCTGAATACGCAGTATTTT. Translating it yields CASSHSDPLNTQYF. This chain links TRBV23-1 with TRBJ2-3, with D hard to call. TRBV23-1 is designated an ORF whose function remains uncertain. The ends were cut back, 3 bases at V and 7 bases at J, with 14 bases in the middle. This CDR3 contains 14 residues.

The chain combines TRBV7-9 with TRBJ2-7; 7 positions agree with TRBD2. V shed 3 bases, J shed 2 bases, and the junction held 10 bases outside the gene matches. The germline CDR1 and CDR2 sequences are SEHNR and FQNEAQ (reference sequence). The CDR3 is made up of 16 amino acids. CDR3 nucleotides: TGTGCCAGCAGCTTTGGTTTGGCGGGGGATGCCTACGAGCAGTACTTC. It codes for CASSFGLAGDAYEQYF.

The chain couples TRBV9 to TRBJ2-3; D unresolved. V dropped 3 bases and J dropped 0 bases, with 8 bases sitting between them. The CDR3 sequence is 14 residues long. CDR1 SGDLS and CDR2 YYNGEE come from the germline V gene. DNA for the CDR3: TGTGCCAGCAGCGCAGCCCTAAGCACAGATACGCAGTATTTT. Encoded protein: CASSAALSTDTQYF.

The CDR3 DNA reads as TGTGCCAGCAGTTACCAACGGGGGAGTGAGCAGTACTTC. Amino acid sequence: CASSYQRGSEQYF. The rearrangement uses TRBV7-3 and TRBJ2-7; D may be TRBD2 (6 bases). The CDR3 has 13 residues. The germline V gene has CDR1 SGHTA and CDR2 FQGTGA. Trimming took 6 bases from V and 7 from J, leaving 16 bases between them.

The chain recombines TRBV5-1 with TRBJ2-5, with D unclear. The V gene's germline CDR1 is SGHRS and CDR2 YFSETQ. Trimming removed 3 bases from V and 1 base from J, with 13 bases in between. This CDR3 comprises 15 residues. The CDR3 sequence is CASSSGWGCQETQYF. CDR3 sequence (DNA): TGCGCCAGCAGCTCCGGTTGGGGTTGCCAAGAGACCCAGTACTTC.